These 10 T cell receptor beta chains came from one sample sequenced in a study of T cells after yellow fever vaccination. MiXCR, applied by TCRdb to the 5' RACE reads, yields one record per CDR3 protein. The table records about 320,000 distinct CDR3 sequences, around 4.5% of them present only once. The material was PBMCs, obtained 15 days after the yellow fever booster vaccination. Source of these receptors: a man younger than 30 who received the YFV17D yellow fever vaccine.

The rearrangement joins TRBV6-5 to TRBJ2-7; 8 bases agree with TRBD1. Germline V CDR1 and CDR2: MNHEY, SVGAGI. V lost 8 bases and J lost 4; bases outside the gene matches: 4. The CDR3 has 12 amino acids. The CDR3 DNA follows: TGTGCCAGCGGACAGGGCCCTTACGAGCAGTACGTC. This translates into CASGQGPYEQYV.

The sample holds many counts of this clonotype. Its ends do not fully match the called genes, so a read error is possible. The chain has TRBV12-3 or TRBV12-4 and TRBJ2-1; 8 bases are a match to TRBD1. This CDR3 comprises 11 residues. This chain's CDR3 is CASSSTGGRVF. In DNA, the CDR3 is TGTGCCAGCAGCTCAACAGGGGGTAGGGTCTTC.

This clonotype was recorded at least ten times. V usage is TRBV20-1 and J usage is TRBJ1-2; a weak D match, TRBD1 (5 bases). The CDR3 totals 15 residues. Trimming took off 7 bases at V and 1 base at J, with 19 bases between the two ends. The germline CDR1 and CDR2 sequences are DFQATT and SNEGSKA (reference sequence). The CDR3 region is CSGLPRGFVNYGYTF. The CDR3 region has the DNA TGCAGTGGACTCCCTCGGGGGTTTGTTAACTATGGCTACACCTTC.

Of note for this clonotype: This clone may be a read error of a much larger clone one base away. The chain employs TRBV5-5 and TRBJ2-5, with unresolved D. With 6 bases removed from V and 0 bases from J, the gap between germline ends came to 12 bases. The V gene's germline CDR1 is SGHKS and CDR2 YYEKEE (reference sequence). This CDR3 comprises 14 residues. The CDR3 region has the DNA TGTGCCAGCACCCCTTGGCCGAACCAAGAGACCCAGTACTTC. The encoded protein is CASTPWPNQETQYF.

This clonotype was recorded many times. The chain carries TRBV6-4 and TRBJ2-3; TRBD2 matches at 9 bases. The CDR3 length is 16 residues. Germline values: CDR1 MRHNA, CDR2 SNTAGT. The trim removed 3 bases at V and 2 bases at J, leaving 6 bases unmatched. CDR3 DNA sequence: TGTGCCAGCAGTGATGTAGGCGGGGGGGCCACAGATACGCAGTATTTT. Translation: CASSDVGGGATDTQYF.

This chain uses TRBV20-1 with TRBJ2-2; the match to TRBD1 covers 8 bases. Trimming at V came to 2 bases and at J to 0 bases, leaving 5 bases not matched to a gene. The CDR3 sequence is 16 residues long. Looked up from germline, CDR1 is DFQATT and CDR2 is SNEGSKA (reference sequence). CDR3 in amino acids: CSARPGQGANTGELFF. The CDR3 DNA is TGCAGTGCTAGACCAGGACAGGGAGCGAACACCGGGGAGCTGTTTTTT.

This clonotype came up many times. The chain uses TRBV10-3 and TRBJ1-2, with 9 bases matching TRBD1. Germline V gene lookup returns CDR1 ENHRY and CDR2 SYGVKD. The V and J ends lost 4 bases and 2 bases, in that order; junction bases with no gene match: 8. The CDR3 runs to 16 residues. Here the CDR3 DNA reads TGTGCCATCAGTGGGATAAACAGGGGGCGCAACTATGGCTACACCTTC. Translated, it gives CAISGINRGRNYGYTF.

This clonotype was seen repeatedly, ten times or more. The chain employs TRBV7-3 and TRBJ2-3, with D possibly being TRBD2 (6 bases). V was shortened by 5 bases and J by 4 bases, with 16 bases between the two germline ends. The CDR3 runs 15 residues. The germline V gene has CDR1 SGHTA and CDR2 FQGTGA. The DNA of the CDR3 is TGTGCCAGCAGCCCCCAAGCGGGTAATGCAGATACGCAGTATTTT. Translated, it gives CASSPQAGNADTQYF. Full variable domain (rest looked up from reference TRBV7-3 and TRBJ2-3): GAGVSQTPSNKVTEKGKYVELRCDPISGHTALYWYRQSLGQGPEFLIYFQGTGAADDSGLPNDRFFAVRPEGSVSTLKIQRTERGDSAVYLCASSPQAGNADTQYFGPGTRLTVL.

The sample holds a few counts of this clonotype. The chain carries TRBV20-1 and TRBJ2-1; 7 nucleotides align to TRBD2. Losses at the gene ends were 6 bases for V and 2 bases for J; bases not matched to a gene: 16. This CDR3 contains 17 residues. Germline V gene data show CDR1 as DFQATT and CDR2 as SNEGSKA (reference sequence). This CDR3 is CSAPGGRLGLAYNEQFF. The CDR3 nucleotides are TGCAGTGCCCCCGGGGGTAGGCTTGGACTAGCCTACAATGAGCAGTTCTTC.

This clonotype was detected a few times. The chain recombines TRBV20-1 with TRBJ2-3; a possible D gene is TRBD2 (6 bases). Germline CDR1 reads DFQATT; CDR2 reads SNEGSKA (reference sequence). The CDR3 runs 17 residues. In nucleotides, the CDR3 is TGCAGCACAGAGAGCGGGCCGTCGAGCAGGGACACAGATACGCAGTATTTT. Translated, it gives CSTESGPSSRDTDTQYF.